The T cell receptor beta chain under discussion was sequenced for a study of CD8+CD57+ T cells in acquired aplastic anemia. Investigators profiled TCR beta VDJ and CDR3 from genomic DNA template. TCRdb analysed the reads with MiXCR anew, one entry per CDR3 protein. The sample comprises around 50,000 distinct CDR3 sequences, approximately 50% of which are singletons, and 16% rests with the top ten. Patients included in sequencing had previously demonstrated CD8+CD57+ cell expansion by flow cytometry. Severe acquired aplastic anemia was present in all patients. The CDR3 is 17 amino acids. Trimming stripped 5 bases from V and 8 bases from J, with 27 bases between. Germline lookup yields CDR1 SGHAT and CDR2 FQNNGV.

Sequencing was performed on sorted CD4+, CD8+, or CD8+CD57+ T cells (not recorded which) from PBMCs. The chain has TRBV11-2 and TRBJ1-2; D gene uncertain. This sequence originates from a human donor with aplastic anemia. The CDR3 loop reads CASSLRVLLFSSRGYTF. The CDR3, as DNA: TGTGCCAGCAGCCTACGGGTCCTTCTATTTTCTTCTAGGGGCTACACCTTC.